These T cell receptor beta chains were read from a single sample in a study of T cells in narcolepsy. Repertoires were generated with immunoSEQ multiplex PCR, while TCRdb's copy carries only in-frame clones and drops some. The table lists 27,000 or so clones, about 89% of them singletons, with roughly 1% in the top ten. The sample taken for sequencing was memory (CD45RA-) CD4+ T cells from blood. Source of these receptors: a human donor in good health. Both conserved end residues are part of each CDR3. D genes are given only for firm matches.

j_call v_call d_call cdr3_aa
TRBJ1-5 TRBV7-2 TRBD1 CASTRDRVDQPQHF
TRBJ1-2 TRBV11-2 . CASSRGVNYGYTF
TRBJ2-3 TRBV14 . CASSQGSGYGTDTQYF
. TRBV4-1 TRBD1 CASSQRTGSPYEQYF
TRBJ1-4 TRBV18 . CASSPRHGEKLFF
TRBJ2-7 TRBV7-2 TRBD2 CASSLEGTSGRYEQYF
. TRBV28 TRBD1 CASRSPGTGGHEQYF
TRBJ2-1 TRBV11-3 . CASSRGLPLPPEQFF
TRBJ1-2 TRBV10-2 . CASSDDPYYGYTF
TRBJ2-2 TRBV2 . CASTLRSGGNTGELFF
TRBJ1-5 TRBV10-2 . CASSGTRTDQPQHF
TRBJ1-5 TRBV7-9 . CASSLAAGENQPQHF
TRBJ1-1 TRBV5-1 TRBD1 CASSLGGTALADTEAFF
TRBJ1-1 TRBV7-9 . CASSLTFIRAEAFF
TRBJ2-7 TRBV5-8 . CASSPGTLYEQYF
TRBJ2-7 TRBV28 . CASSLRTYEQYF
TRBJ2-7 TRBV30 . CAWMTGSYEQYF
TRBJ2-2 TRBV15 . CATSRGGSGANTGELFF
TRBJ1-3 TRBV7-2 . CASSLRGGITSSGNTIYF
TRBJ1-2 TRBV15 TRBD1 CATSRAEGTALNYGYTF
TRBJ2-1 TRBV5-1 . CASSLDSGNYNEQFF
TRBJ2-6 TRBV4-3 . CASSQDRGSGANVLTF
TRBJ1-1 TRBV29-1 . CSVISGVRGFAEAFF
TRBJ1-5 TRBV6-1 . CASSESTPYSNQPQHF
TRBJ1-5 TRBV6-1 . CASSEASGVGQPQHF
TRBJ2-3 TRBV29-1 TRBD1 CSAQGRRGHRTDTQYF
TRBJ2-3 TRBV7-8 TRBD2 CASSLLPGGGGTDTQYF
TRBJ1-1 TRBV2 TRBD1 CALRLGQTPVDTEAFF
TRBJ1-1 TRBV2 . CASKQDPSSNTEAFF
TRBJ1-1 TRBV4-3 TRBD1 CASQTKGQGNTEAFF
TRBJ2-3 TRBV7-9 . CASCRATDTQYF
TRBJ1-4 TRBV19 . CASKGITARGRSEKLFF
TRBJ1-2 TRBV30 . CAWSRQLGYTF
TRBJ1-2 TRBV6-5 . CATSRVNYGYTF
TRBJ2-3 TRBV28 . CASSLRGRLVLSTDTQYF
TRBJ1-1 TRBV2 . CASTRRQMNTEAFF
TRBJ1-4 TRBV19 . CASSETGTIYEKLFF
TRBJ1-1 TRBV7-8 . CASNSRGGPETEAFF
TRBJ2-3 TRBV6-4 TRBD2 CASSDGGADTQYF
TRBJ1-2 TRBV18 . CASSTGEGVYGYTF
TRBJ2-7 TRBV6-1 . CASSDDIYEQYF
TRBJ2-1 TRBV15 . CATGNLPLEQFF